This T cell receptor beta chain was identified in a study of T-cell reconstitution after alpha-beta-depleted transplantation in children (dated by TCRdb to the mid-2010s). Looking at the study overall: Using TCR repertoire profiling, the study quantitatively followed how T-cell immune reconstitution unfolded in children after TCRalphabeta/CD19-depleted allogeneic hematopoietic cell transplantation.

The method was PCR. This sample was sequenced with an Illumina HiSeq 2500. Molecular barcoding was employed in the preparation of TCR libraries, with unique molecular identifiers being used to normalize TCRbeta repertoire quantification. The raw public reads went through TCRdb reprocessing: fastp at Q25, MiXCR clone calling, in-frame beta chains kept. CDR3 protein sequences are deduplicated, and each keeps its most common genes and DNA. The sample table holds 250,000 to 300,000 distinct CDR3 sequences, of which over 8% were seen once. 10% of the sample goes to the ten largest clones. Trimming takes 7 bases from V and 0 bases from J, and the germline ends sit 13 bases apart. The CDR3 has 14 amino acids, counting the end cysteine and phenylalanine. Only CDR3 DNA is held: 42 bases, read in frame from base 1. Taken from the germline V gene, the CDR1 and CDR2 loops are SGHRS and YFSETQ. This clonotype has only a few counts. Its specific antigen is unknown. No much larger clonotype is one base removed from it; base qualities were not supplied.

The chain is made from TRBV5-1 and TRBJ1-1, with no confidently assigned D gene. The source of this sequence is a human donor who donated a stem cell graft to a child with SCID. The sequenced sample was PBMCs from the stem cell graft donor, obtained from the stem cell graft. The base sequence is TGCGCCAGCTCAGAAGATCCCATGAACACTGAAGCTTTCTTT. Translation gives CASSEDPMNTEAFF.